The 30 T cell receptor beta chains given below trace back to one sample, sequenced in a study of blood T cell repertoires in COVID-19. Here immunoSEQ multiplex PCR was the method, and the copy in TCRdb shows in-frame clones only, minus some. The data show 200,000 to 250,000 clones, with under 90% seen just once and about 3.7% held by the top ten. The specimen was PBMCs or T cells enriched from blood (not recorded which). The receptor set was obtained from an older woman who had recovered from COVID-19.

This clone has just one count. The chain carries TRBV2 and TRBJ1-2; 9 bases line up with TRBD1. CDR3 size: 15 residues. Germline CDR1 reads SNHLY; CDR2 reads FYNNEI. The junction had 3 bases not matched to a gene; V was cut back by 0 bases and J by 4 bases. The CDR3 DNA reads as TGTGCCAGCAGTGAAGCTACGACAGGGGGCTATGGCTACACCTTC. Encoded protein: CASSEATTGGYGYTF.

This rearrangement joins TRBV7-2 to TRBJ1-1; D possibly corresponds to TRBD1 (5 bases). Per the germline V gene, CDR1 is SGHTA and CDR2 is FQGNSA. The CDR3 totals 14 residues. Deletions cut 3 bases from V and 5 bases from J, with 13 bases between. CDR3 region: CASSFRREGTEAFF. CDR3 bases: TGTGCCAGCAGCTTTCGCAGGGAGGGAACTGAAGCTTTCTTT.

J is TRBJ1-2 and V is TRBV15; unclear D gene. This CDR3 spans 15 amino acids. Germline V gene data show CDR1 as LNHNV and CDR2 as YYDKDF (reference sequence). The V gene lost 5 bases and the J gene lost 4 bases, with 17 bases spanning the gap. The CDR3 region is CATSQRTGTGYGYTF. As DNA, the CDR3 is TGTGCCACCAGCCAACGGACTGGAACGGGCTATGGCTACACCTTC.

The chain couples TRBV6-5 to TRBJ2-7; D call uncertain. Trimming cost V 6 bases and J 4 bases, with 19 bases left between them. The germline V gene encodes CDR1 MNHEY and CDR2 SVGAGI. This CDR3 has 15 residues. The CDR3 sequence: CASRTNTRPQYEQYF. CDR3 sequence (DNA): TGTGCCAGCAGAACGAACACGAGGCCTCAATACGAGCAGTACTTC.

This clone was counted a few times. The J gene is TRBJ2-2, the V gene TRBV10-1; D perhaps matches TRBD2 (6 bases). Germline CDR1 reads WNHNN; CDR2 reads SYGVQD (reference sequence). Trimming stripped 8 bases from V and 5 bases from J, with 15 bases between. The length of the CDR3 is 14 residues. Here the CDR3 DNA reads TGCGCCAGCCGGTCGGGAGCAGGAACCGGGGAGCTGTTTTTT. This codes for CASRSGAGTGELFF.

This rearrangement joins TRBV6-2 or TRBV6-3 to TRBJ1-2; the match to TRBD1 covers 7 bases. V was clipped by 4 bases and J by 3 bases; unmatched bases: 8. Germline V CDR1 and CDR2: MNHEY, SVGEGT. This CDR3 has 15 amino acids. Here the CDR3 reads CASSSAGTADYGYTF. The CDR3 region has the DNA TGTGCCAGCAGTTCCGCGGGGACAGCTGACTATGGCTACACCTTC.

The chain couples TRBV28 to TRBJ2-6; D is undetermined. The CDR3 extends over 15 amino acids. The ends were cut back, 6 bases at V and 1 base at J, with 10 bases in the middle. Germline assignment: CDR1 MDHEN and CDR2 SYDVKM. DNA of the CDR3: TGTGCCAGCAGCCAGGCTGGGTCTGGGGCCAACGTCCTGACTTTC. Its protein product is CASSQAGSGANVLTF.

V is TRBV25-1 and J is TRBJ2-6; D is perhaps TRBD2 (5 bases). Looked up from germline, CDR1 is MGHDK and CDR2 is SYGVNS. CDR3 length equals 15 residues. The V gene lost 3 bases and the J gene lost 1 base, with 7 bases spanning the gap. The CDR3 protein is CASSDWTSGANVLTF. As DNA, the CDR3 is TGTGCCAGCAGTGATTGGACTTCTGGGGCCAACGTCCTGACTTTC.

This chain connects TRBV27 to TRBJ2-7; 8 nucleotides align to TRBD2. The germline V gene has CDR1 MNHEY and CDR2 SMNVEV (reference sequence). With V trimmed by 7 bases and J by 4 bases, 9 bases remained unmatched. The CDR3 has 14 residues. This CDR3 is CASTASGHSYEQYF. The DNA for the CDR3 is TGTGCCAGCACTGCTAGCGGGCATAGTTACGAGCAGTACTTC.

This chain joins TRBV20-1 and TRBJ1-6, with 7 bases that match TRBD1. This CDR3 is 14 amino acids long. In germline, CDR1 is DFQATT, CDR2 SNEGSKA (reference sequence). The junction had 5 bases not matched to a gene; V was cut back by 3 bases and J by 6 bases. The CDR3 nucleotides are TGCAGTGCTAGTGGGCAGGGGGGTAATTCACCCCTCCACTTT. Translated: CSASGQGGNSPLHF.

V gene TRBV7-9 combines with J gene TRBJ2-5; possibly TRBD2 for D (6 bases). The germline CDR1 and CDR2 sequences are SEHNR and FQNEAQ (reference sequence). V dropped 3 bases and J dropped 1 base, with 15 bases sitting between them. This CDR3 is 16 amino acids long. The CDR3 DNA follows: TGTGCCAGCAGCTTGGGTAGCGGAACACCCCAAGAGACCCAGTACTTC. Its translation is CASSLGSGTPQETQYF.

The CDR3 loop reads CASSLSWTANTEAFF. CDR3 nucleotides: TGTGCCAGCAGCCTTTCTTGGACAGCGAACACTGAAGCTTTCTTT. The chain recombines TRBV3-1 (or the pseudogene TRBV3-2) with TRBJ1-1; a weak D match, TRBD1 (6 bases). CDR1 and CDR2 (germline): LGHDT, YNNKEL (reference sequence). CDR3 size: 15 residues. V was trimmed by 4 bases and J by 1 base, leaving 13 bases between them.

This clone was picked up one time. The CDR3 loop is CASSLERNTEAFF. CDR3 coding DNA: TGCGCCAGCAGCTTGGAGAGGAACACTGAAGCTTTCTTT. The chain recombines TRBV5-1 with TRBJ1-1; D call uncertain. CDR1 and CDR2 (germline): SGHRS, YFSETQ. Trimming left V 0 bases short and J 1 base short, with 4 bases between. The CDR3 is 13 amino acids.

The V gene is TRBV6-2 or TRBV6-3, the J gene TRBJ2-1; 8 bases agree with TRBD1. J gave up 6 bases and V 1 base, and 5 bases lay outside the gene matches. This CDR3 spans 15 amino acids. The germline CDR1 and CDR2 sequences are MNHEY and SVGEGT. CDR3 residues: CASSYFPQGANEQFF. Written as DNA, the CDR3 is TGTGCCAGCAGTTACTTCCCCCAGGGGGCCAATGAGCAGTTCTTC.

The J gene is TRBJ1-3, the V gene TRBV6-5; D is unclear. This CDR3 spans 14 amino acids. Germline assignment: CDR1 MNHEY and CDR2 SVGAGI. Deletions cut 8 bases from V and 4 bases from J, with 15 bases between. The CDR3 region is CASGEGVRGNTIYF. CDR3 DNA sequence: TGTGCCAGCGGAGAGGGAGTGAGGGGAAACACCATATATTTT.

In its sample, this clone was seen a few times. This chain links TRBV7-9 with TRBJ1-2, with TRBD1 identical over 7 bases. V shed 4 bases and J 4 bases; nucleotides not matched to a gene: 9. CDR1 and CDR2 (germline): SEHNR, FQNEAQ (reference sequence). The CDR3 length is 15 residues. The CDR3 loop reads CASSSDRSRGYGYTF. The CDR3 nucleotides read TGTGCCAGCAGCTCGGACAGGTCTAGGGGCTATGGCTACACCTTC.

V usage is TRBV12-3 or TRBV12-4 and J usage is TRBJ2-1; D gene ambiguous. The CDR3 loop spans 11 amino acids. V gave up 4 bases and J gave up 6 bases, with 4 bases separating them. CDR3 residues: CASSYSNEQFF. The CDR3 DNA reads as TGTGCCAGCAGTTATAGCAATGAGCAGTTCTTC.

The V gene is TRBV3-1 (or the pseudogene TRBV3-2), the J gene TRBJ2-6, with 13 positions matching TRBD2. This CDR3 is built from 17 residues. CDR1 LGHDT and CDR2 YNNKEL come from the germline V gene (reference sequence). With 4 bases clipped from V and 4 bases from J, the junction kept 4 bases outside the gene matches. The CDR3 coding sequence is TGTGCCAGCAGCCGGACTAGCGGGAGTTACGGGGCCAACGTCCTGACTTTC. Residues: CASSRTSGSYGANVLTF.

The CDR3 DNA sequence: TGTGCCAGCAGTGAGCGGGGGGGGTGGTCTAATGAAAAACTGTTTTTT. This sequence encodes CASSERGGWSNEKLFF. The V call is TRBV6-1, the J call TRBJ1-4; a weak D match, TRBD1 (5 bases). V lost 3 bases, J lost 3 bases, and 14 bases lay in between. Germline assignment: CDR1 MNHNS and CDR2 SASEGT. CDR3 length: 16 residues.

The V gene is TRBV18, the J gene TRBJ1-3, with a weak D call TRBD1 (5 bases). V shed 2 bases and J shed 4 bases, with 24 bases lying between them. This CDR3 spans 19 amino acids. Germline V gives CDR1 KGHSH, CDR2 LQKENI. The CDR3 reads CASSPRFLTDNKVGNTIYF. CDR3 in DNA: TGTGCCAGCTCACCAAGGTTCTTGACAGATAACAAAGTAGGAAACACCATATATTTT. The full variable domain, its missing parts supplied by reference TRBV18 and TRBJ1-3, is NAGVMQNPRHLVRRRGQEARLRCSPMKGHSHVYWYRQLPEEGLKFMVYLQKENIIDESGMPKERFSAEFPKEGPSILRIQQVVRGDSAAYFCASSPRFLTDNKVGNTIYFGEGSWLTVV.

This clone was observed once. The V and J genes are TRBV6-2 or TRBV6-3 and TRBJ1-5, with TRBD1 matching over 9 bases. CDR3 size: 17 residues. Losses at the gene ends were 2 bases for V and 5 bases for J; bases not matched to a gene: 10. The germline CDR1 and CDR2 sequences are MNHEY and SVGEGT. The CDR3 here is CASSYRPGQGTYQPQHF. The CDR3 nucleotides read TGTGCCAGCAGTTACCGGCCGGGACAGGGTACATATCAGCCCCAGCATTTT.

This rearrangement joins TRBV6-6 to TRBJ1-6, with 9 positions matching TRBD1. Germline trimming cut 4 bases from V and 7 bases from J; bases unmatched to any gene: 2. The CDR3 loop spans 14 amino acids. Germline assignment: CDR1 MNHNY and CDR2 SVGAGI (reference sequence). The CDR3 sequence: CASSWTGVNSPLHF. The CDR3 nucleotides read TGTGCCAGCAGTTGGACAGGGGTGAATTCACCCCTCCACTTT.

This clone has just one count. The chain has TRBV5-1 and TRBJ1-2; 7 bases match TRBD1. CDR1 SGHRS and CDR2 YFSETQ come from the germline V gene. There are 15 residues in the CDR3. Losses at the gene ends were 0 bases for V and 4 bases for J; bases not matched to a gene: 6. This CDR3 is CASSLEGAQGYGYTF. As DNA, the CDR3 is TGCGCCAGCAGCTTGGAGGGGGCTCAGGGCTATGGCTACACCTTC.

This chain links TRBV18 with TRBJ2-5; TRBD2 might be the D (5 bases). CDR1 and CDR2 from the germline V gene are KGHSH and LQKENI. The ends were cut back, 2 bases at V and 3 bases at J, with 13 bases in the middle. The CDR3 runs 15 residues. CDR3 DNA sequence: TGTGCCAGCTCACCATCCGGGATTGCCGAAGAGACCCAGTACTTC. Translating gives CASSPSGIAEETQYF.

The V and J genes are TRBV27 and TRBJ1-5, with TRBD1 matching 9 bases. The trim removed 6 bases at V and 7 bases at J, leaving 1 base unmatched. The CDR3 consists of 12 residues. Germline lookup yields CDR1 MNHEY and CDR2 SMNVEV (reference sequence). The CDR3 DNA reads as TGTGCCAGCAGCGGACAGGGGCAGCCCCAGCATTTT. Translating it yields CASSGQGQPQHF.

V usage is TRBV19 and J usage is TRBJ1-2; weak D call: TRBD1 (5 bases). The CDR3 totals 13 residues. Germline V lookup: CDR1 LNHDA, CDR2 SQIVND (reference sequence). The germline V and J ends were trimmed by 6 bases and 8 bases, with 16 bases remaining between them. The CDR3 sequence: CASRDVRGGGYTF. For the CDR3, the DNA is TGTGCCAGTAGGGACGTGAGGGGAGGAGGCTACACCTTC.

This clone was seen once. The V and J genes are TRBV10-3 and TRBJ1-2; 12 nucleotides line up with TRBD1. Germline trimming cut 1 base from V and 8 bases from J; bases unmatched to any gene: 5. This CDR3 is 15 amino acids long. CDR1 and CDR2 (germline): ENHRY, SYGVKD. The CDR3: CAISELVGTGGGYTF. CDR3 in DNA: TGTGCCATCAGTGAGTTGGTCGGGACAGGGGGCGGCTACACCTTC.

This chain uses TRBV6-1 with TRBJ1-6; D remains ambiguous. V was shortened by 0 bases and J by 9 bases, with 6 bases between the two germline ends. Germline V lookup: CDR1 MNHNS, CDR2 SASEGT. This CDR3 spans 13 amino acids. Here the CDR3 DNA reads TGTGCCAGCAGTGAAGCCAAGCGTTCACCCCTCCACTTT. Encoded protein: CASSEAKRSPLHF.

The chain combines TRBV5-4 with TRBJ2-1, with TRBD2 matching 11 bases. This CDR3 comprises 18 residues. Germline assignment: CDR1 SGHNT and CDR2 YYREEE (reference sequence). V gave up 2 bases and J gave up 7 bases; unmatched junction bases: 14. CDR3 DNA: TGTGCCAGCAGCTTAGGGGATTTAGCGGGGGGGGTATATAATGAGCAGTTCTTC. This encodes CASSLGDLAGGVYNEQFF.

V gene TRBV11-2 combines with J gene TRBJ2-7; 7 nucleotides match TRBD1. This CDR3 is built from 13 residues. V lost 4 bases, J lost 5 bases, and 5 bases stayed unmatched. Germline CDR1 and CDR2: SGHAT and FQNNGV. CDR3 sequence: CASSSNRGDEQYF. The CDR3 DNA reads as TGTGCCAGCAGCTCCAACAGGGGCGACGAGCAGTACTTC.